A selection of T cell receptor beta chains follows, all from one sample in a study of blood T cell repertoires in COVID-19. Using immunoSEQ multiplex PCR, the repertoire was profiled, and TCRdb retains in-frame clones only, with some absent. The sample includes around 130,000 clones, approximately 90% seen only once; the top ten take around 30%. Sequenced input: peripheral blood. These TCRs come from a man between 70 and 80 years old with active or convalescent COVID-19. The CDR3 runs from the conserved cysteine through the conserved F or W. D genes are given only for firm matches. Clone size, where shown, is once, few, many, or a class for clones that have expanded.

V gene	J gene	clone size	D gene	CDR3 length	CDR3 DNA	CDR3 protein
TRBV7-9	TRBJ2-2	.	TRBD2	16	TGTGCCAGCAGCTTAGTCTGGACTAGCGACACCGGGGAGCTGTTTTTT	CASSLVWTSDTGELFF
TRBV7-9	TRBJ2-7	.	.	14	TGTGCCAGCAGTGAGGGCCGGTGGGTCTACGAGCAGTACTTC	CASSEGRWVYEQYF
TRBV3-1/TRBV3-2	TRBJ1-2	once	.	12	TGTGCCAGCAGCCAAGGAGGCCGTGGCTACACCTTC	CASSQGGRGYTF
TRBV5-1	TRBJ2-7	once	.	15	TGCGCCAGCAGCTGGAGCGGTGGGGAGGCCTACGAGCAGTACTTC	CASSWSGGEAYEQYF
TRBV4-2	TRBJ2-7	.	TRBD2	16	TGTGCCAGCAGCCAAGATCTTGGGACTAGCGGGAGCGAGCAGTACTTC	CASSQDLGTSGSEQYF
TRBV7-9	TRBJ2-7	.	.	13	TGTGCCAGCAGCTTAGCCGGTCCCTACGAGCAGTACTTC	CASSLAGPYEQYF
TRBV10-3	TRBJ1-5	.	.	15	TGTGCCATCAGTGAGGCGGGGGAGGGCAATCAGCCCCAGCATTTT	CAISEAGEGNQPQHF
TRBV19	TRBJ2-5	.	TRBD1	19	TGTGCCAGTAGTATGGGACAGGGGGAGATACTGCCCGGCCAAGAGACCCAGTACTTC	CASSMGQGEILPGQETQYF
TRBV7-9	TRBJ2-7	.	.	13	TGTGCCAGCAGCTTCGGGGGAGGTGGCGAGCAGTACTTC	CASSFGGGGEQYF
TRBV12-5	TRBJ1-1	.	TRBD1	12	TGTGCTAGTGGTTTCGGAGCAGGGGGTGCTTTCTTT	CASGFGAGGAFF
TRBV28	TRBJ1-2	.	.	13	TGTGCCAGCAGTTTAGGGGGCAACTATGGCTACACCTTC	CASSLGGNYGYTF
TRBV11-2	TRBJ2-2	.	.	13	TGTGCCAGCAGCTTAGGTGTAGCCGGGGAGCTGTTTTTT	CASSLGVAGELFF
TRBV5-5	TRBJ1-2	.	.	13	TGTGCCAGCAGCTTAGAAAGCCTTACGAGAAGTGGCTTC	CASSLESLTRSGF
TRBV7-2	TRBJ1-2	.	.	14	TGTGCCAGCAGCCCCCAGGGACTGGATTATGGCTACACCTTC	CASSPQGLDYGYTF
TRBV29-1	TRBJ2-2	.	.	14	TGCAGCGTTGTCCGAAGGGGTGGTGAGGGGGAGCTGTTTTTT	CSVVRRGGEGELFF
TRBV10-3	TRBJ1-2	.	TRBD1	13	TGTGCCATCAGTGGGGGACAGGCCTTTGGCTACACCTTC	CAISGGQAFGYTF
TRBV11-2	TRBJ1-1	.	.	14	TGTGCCAGCAGCCCCCGGAGGGAGAGGACTGAAGCTTTCTTT	CASSPRRERTEAFF
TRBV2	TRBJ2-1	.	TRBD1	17	TGTGCCAGCAGTGCTCGCCCGGGACAGTCGTTGGGCAATGAGCAGTTCTTC	CASSARPGQSLGNEQFF
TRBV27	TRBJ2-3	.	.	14	TGTGCCAGCAGTTTTACAGCTAGCACAGATACGCAGTATTTT	CASSFTASTDTQYF
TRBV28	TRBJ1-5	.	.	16	TGTGCCAGCAACCCCCGTTTCCAGGGTGGAAATCAGCCCCAGCATTTT	CASNPRFQGGNQPQHF
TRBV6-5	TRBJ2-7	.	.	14	TGTGCCAGCAGTTACGGGCAGGGGTTCGACGAGCAGTACTTC	CASSYGQGFDEQYF
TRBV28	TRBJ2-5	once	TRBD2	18	TGTGCCACCACCCTAAGGACTAGCGGGAGGGCCTTCCAAGAGACCCCGTACTTC	CATTLRTSGRAFQETPYF
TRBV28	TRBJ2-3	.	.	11	TGTGCCAGCAGTTTCGGGGATACGCAGTATTTT	CASSFGDTQYF
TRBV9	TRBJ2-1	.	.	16	TGTGCCAGCAGCCTCGGGGTGGTCTACTCCTACAATGAGCAGTTCTTC	CASSLGVVYSYNEQFF
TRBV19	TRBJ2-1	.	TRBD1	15	TGTGCCAGTAGTCCACCCGGGACAGGGAACAATGAGCAGTTCTTC	CASSPPGTGNNEQFF
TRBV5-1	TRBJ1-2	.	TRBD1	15	TGCGCCAGCAGCACCACCGGACAGGGCAACTATGGCTACACCTTC	CASSTTGQGNYGYTF